The 10 T cell receptor beta chains listed next were all sequenced from one sample in a study of blood T cell repertoires in COVID-19. Assay: immunoSEQ multiplex PCR; the TCRdb copy retains only in-frame clones and omits some. Among tens of thousands of clones listed, 70% to 85% were seen once. The sequenced sample consisted of peripheral blood. The receptor set was obtained from a woman in her fifties or sixties with acute or convalescent COVID-19.

The chain links TRBV5-4 to TRBJ1-4, with TRBD1 identical over 9 bases. Per germline, CDR1 SGHNT and CDR2 YYREEE (reference sequence). The ends lost 4 bases at V and 8 bases at J; junction bases unmatched: 9. The CDR3 spans 15 residues. CDR3 nucleotide sequence: TGTGCCAGCAGCGCGGGCGGGGACAGGGTCGAAAAACTGTTTTTT. Translation gives CASSAGGDRVEKLFF.

This clone was counted a single time. This chain joins TRBV19 and TRBJ2-7, with D maybe TRBD2 (5 bases). The ends were cut back, 6 bases at V and 0 bases at J, with 12 bases in the middle. Germline loops: CDR1 LNHDA, CDR2 SQIVND (reference sequence). The CDR3 consists of 14 residues. The CDR3 DNA is TGTGCCAGTAGCCCCATAGCGCGCTCCTACGAGCAGTACTTC. Its translation is CASSPIARSYEQYF.

The chain uses TRBV19 and TRBJ1-1; 7 bases line up with TRBD1. Germline V gives CDR1 LNHDA, CDR2 SQIVND (reference sequence). Unmatched junction bases numbered 15, after V lost 5 bases and J lost 0 bases. CDR3 length equals 18 residues. The CDR3 sequence: CASSAQQGRTGVNTEAFF. In DNA form, the CDR3 reads TGTGCCAGTAGTGCCCAACAGGGGAGAACGGGCGTGAACACTGAAGCTTTCTTT.

This clone was counted once. CDR3 bases: TGTGCCTGGAGTGTACTAAGGGGAACCATATATTTT. This sequence encodes CAWSVLRGTIYF. The rearrangement joins TRBV30 to TRBJ1-3; a possible D gene is TRBD1 (5 bases). V was trimmed by 0 bases and J by 10 bases, leaving 10 bases between them. The CDR3 length is 12 residues. In germline, CDR1 is GTSNPN, CDR2 SVGIG (reference sequence).

The CDR3 is CASTSRPQTGEKLFF. DNA for the CDR3: TGCGCCAGCACCTCCCGCCCTCAAACGGGGGAAAAACTGTTTTTT. This chain joins TRBV5-1 and TRBJ1-4; D is uncertain. Germline CDR1 reads SGHRS; CDR2 reads YFSETQ. The CDR3 covers 15 residues. The V end lost 6 bases, the J end lost 8 bases, and 20 bases lay between the germline ends.

The chain links TRBV6-5 to TRBJ1-1; a possible D gene is TRBD1 (5 bases). The CDR3 runs to 15 residues. The germline gives CDR1 MNHEY, CDR2 SVGAGI. V lost 6 bases to trimming and J lost 2 bases, with 16 bases between them. Written as DNA, the CDR3 is TGTGCCAGCAGGCTCGGCATAAGGGGTAACACTGAAGCTTTCTTT. It is translated as CASRLGIRGNTEAFF.

The chain is built from TRBV6-5 and TRBJ1-1; no definite D call. Trimming removed 0 bases at V and 0 bases at J, with 5 bases between. This CDR3 is 14 amino acids long. Germline loops: CDR1 MNHEY, CDR2 SVGAGI. In DNA, the CDR3 is TGTGCCAGCAGTTACTCAGCCTTGAACACTGAAGCTTTCTTT. Its translation is CASSYSALNTEAFF.

The chain carries TRBV5-6 and TRBJ1-6; D uncertain. There are 13 residues in the CDR3. The V end was cut by 1 base, the J end by 7 bases, with 6 bases between. Germline V gives CDR1 SGHDT, CDR2 YYEEEE. The CDR3 is CASSLNRNSPLHF. The CDR3 coding sequence is TGTGCCAGCAGCTTGAATAGAAATTCACCCCTCCACTTT.

For the CDR3, the DNA is TGTGCCAGCAGCGTTTCCCAGGGGGCGATGGAGACCCAGTACTTC. Protein: CASSVSQGAMETQYF. The chain uses TRBV9 and TRBJ2-5, with 8 bases fitting TRBD1. Unmatched junction bases numbered 8, after V lost 2 bases and J lost 5 bases. This CDR3 has 15 residues. Germline CDR1 SGDLS, CDR2 YYNGEE.

CDR3 sequence reads: CASSALNYGYTF. The CDR3 DNA follows: TGTGCCAGCAGCGCCCTAAACTATGGCTACACCTTC. This chain joins TRBV9 and TRBJ1-2, with unresolved D. Deletions cut 3 bases from V and 2 bases from J, with 5 bases between. CDR3 length: 12 residues. Germline CDR1 and CDR2: SGDLS and YYNGEE.